This T cell receptor beta chain was sequenced during a study of cytomegalovirus exposure and HLA in healthy donors. Study-level results: A later analysis linked some 17,000 TCR beta sequences to HLA alleles at 0.05 false discovery rate. V- and J-gene trimming in TCR beta was tied to a missense DCLRE1C variant by an analysis performed later.

This CDR3 comprises 13 residues. J lost 8 bases, V lost 4 bases, and 6 bases had no gene match. The V gene's germline CDR1 is GTSNPN and CDR2 SVGIG (reference sequence). In the PCR, 60 Vbeta and 13 Jbeta primers were used. Here immunoSEQ multiplex PCR was the method, and the copy in TCRdb shows in-frame clones only, minus some. The sample yields about 94,000 clones, 78% seen once. Sampled while nominally healthy, donors likely had unrecorded immune exposures. As concerns this clone: Its target is unknown.

This TCR was recovered from a woman aged 55-70 years in good health and CMV-seronegative. Sequencing used PBMCs. This chain connects TRBV30 to TRBJ2-1, with TRBD2 identical over 9 bases. The CDR3 protein is CAWKAGGPHEQFF. DNA of the CDR3: TGTGCCTGGAAGGCGGGAGGGCCCCATGAGCAGTTCTTC.